The rows below give T cell receptor beta chains drawn from one sample of a study of blood T cell repertoires in COVID-19. The table came from immunoSEQ multiplex PCR; TCRdb's copy has only in-frame clones and leaves some out. The repertoire holds 250,000 to 400,000 clones, with about 91% as singletons. Sample: peripheral blood. The receptors originated from a woman aged 25-40 years with COVID-19, enrolled during active disease. CDR3s include the opening cysteine and the closing phenylalanine or tryptophan. A D gene is named only where the DNA matches it firmly. A clone size is listed for some rows: how often the clone was seen (once, few, many), or a class if it is expanded.

D gene: TRBD1
J gene: TRBJ1-4
clone size: .
V gene: TRBV19
CDR3 DNA: TGTGCCAGTAGTCCGAGGGACAGCCTCCTTAATGAAAAACTGTTTTTT
CDR3 protein: CASSPRDSLLNEKLFF

D gene: .
J gene: TRBJ2-2
clone size: .
V gene: TRBV4-1
CDR3 DNA: TGCGCCAGCAGCCAAGATTCGGGGGAGCTGTTTTTT
CDR3 protein: CASSQDSGELFF

D gene: .
J gene: TRBJ2-2
clone size: .
V gene: TRBV28
CDR3 DNA: TGTGCCAGCGCAGTGGGGGGAAGCAACACCGGGGAGCTGTTTTTT
CDR3 protein: CASAVGGSNTGELFF

D gene: .
J gene: TRBJ1-1
clone size: .
V gene: TRBV4-2
CDR3 DNA: TGTGCCAGCAGCCAAGGAAGGGTCGCCAGGGTCTTT
CDR3 protein: CASSQGRVARVF

D gene: .
J gene: TRBJ2-5
clone size: .
V gene: TRBV7-2
CDR3 DNA: TGTGCCAGCAGCCGTCGGGTCCAAGAGACCCAGTACTTC
CDR3 protein: CASSRRVQETQYF

D gene: .
J gene: TRBJ1-3
clone size: .
V gene: TRBV2
CDR3 DNA: TGTGCCAGCAAACCTTTACAGGGTCGGGGAGACACCATATATTTT
CDR3 protein: CASKPLQGRGDTIYF

D gene: .
J gene: TRBJ1-1
clone size: .
V gene: TRBV5-1
CDR3 DNA: TGCGCCAGCAGCGCACAGGGGAACACTGAAGCTTTCTTT
CDR3 protein: CASSAQGNTEAFF

D gene: TRBD1
J gene: TRBJ1-2
clone size: .
V gene: TRBV6-5
CDR3 DNA: TGTGCCAGCAGCCGACAGGGAGCTAACTATGGCTACACCTTC
CDR3 protein: CASSRQGANYGYTF

D gene: .
J gene: TRBJ1-2
clone size: .
V gene: TRBV7-2
CDR3 DNA: TGTGCCAGCAGCTTAGGAAGAGGAAGGCCCGGGGGGGGCTACACCTTC
CDR3 protein: CASSLGRGRPGGGYTF

D gene: .
J gene: TRBJ1-4
clone size: .
V gene: TRBV3-1/TRBV3-2
CDR3 DNA: TGTGCCAGCAGCCAAGAAGGTCGGGTGTTTTTT
CDR3 protein: CASSQEGRVFF

D gene: .
J gene: TRBJ2-1
clone size: .
V gene: TRBV3-1/TRBV3-2
CDR3 DNA: TGTGCCAGCAGCCACACCGTTGGGCATGAGCAGTTCTTC
CDR3 protein: CASSHTVGHEQFF

D gene: .
J gene: TRBJ2-1
clone size: .
V gene: TRBV11-2
CDR3 DNA: TGTGCCAGCATCGAGTTACAGGGCCGGGGCAATGAGCAGTTCTTC
CDR3 protein: CASIELQGRGNEQFF

D gene: TRBD2
J gene: TRBJ2-2
clone size: .
V gene: TRBV28
CDR3 DNA: TGTGCCAGCAGTTTGGGATGGCGGGGGGGCCTCACCGGGGAGCTGTTTTTT
CDR3 protein: CASSLGWRGGLTGELFF

D gene: .
J gene: TRBJ1-2
clone size: .
V gene: TRBV20-1
CDR3 DNA: TGCAGTGTTTTAGTGAACTATGGCTACACCTTC
CDR3 protein: CSVLVNYGYTF

D gene: TRBD1
J gene: TRBJ1-2
clone size: .
V gene: TRBV4-1
CDR3 DNA: TGCGCCAGCAGCCAGACCACTCCGGGACAGGGTAAGAGCTACACCTTC
CDR3 protein: CASSQTTPGQGKSYTF

D gene: .
J gene: TRBJ1-2
clone size: .
V gene: TRBV27
CDR3 DNA: TGTGCCAGCAAGACAGGAAACTATGGCTACACCTTC
CDR3 protein: CASKTGNYGYTF

D gene: .
J gene: TRBJ1-5
clone size: .
V gene: TRBV6-1
CDR3 DNA: TGTGCCAGCAGTGAACCCAGGGTTAATCAGCCCCAGCATTTT
CDR3 protein: CASSEPRVNQPQHF

D gene: TRBD1
J gene: TRBJ2-1
clone size: .
V gene: TRBV16
CDR3 DNA: TGTGCCAGCAGCCAAGTGAACAGGGGTAACAATGAGCAGTTCTTC
CDR3 protein: CASSQVNRGNNEQFF

D gene: .
J gene: TRBJ2-7
clone size: .
V gene: TRBV7-9
CDR3 DNA: TGTGCCAGCAGCCCACAGAGCTCCTACGAGCAGTACTTC
CDR3 protein: CASSPQSSYEQYF

D gene: TRBD1
J gene: TRBJ1-2
clone size: .
V gene: TRBV4-1
CDR3 DNA: TGCGCCAGCAGCCTTACCGGGACAGGGGTAGGCTACACCTTC
CDR3 protein: CASSLTGTGVGYTF

D gene: TRBD1
J gene: TRBJ2-2
clone size: .
V gene: TRBV4-3
CDR3 DNA: TGCGCCAGCAGCCAAGTGCTACAGGGGGTCGCCGGGGAGCTGTTTTTT
CDR3 protein: CASSQVLQGVAGELFF

D gene: .
J gene: TRBJ1-2
clone size: .
V gene: TRBV3-1/TRBV3-2
CDR3 DNA: TGTGCCAGCAGCCAAGTCAGGGGCTCTAACTATGGCTACACCTTC
CDR3 protein: CASSQVRGSNYGYTF

D gene: .
J gene: TRBJ1-1
clone size: .
V gene: TRBV30
CDR3 DNA: TGTGCCTGGAGTCGACAGTTGAACACTGAAGCTTTCTTT
CDR3 protein: CAWSRQLNTEAFF

D gene: TRBD1
J gene: TRBJ1-6
clone size: .
V gene: TRBV15
CDR3 DNA: TGTGCCACCAGCAGAGATGAGGGGCAGGGGGAAAATGTTTCACCCCTCCACTTT
CDR3 protein: CATSRDEGQGENVSPLHF

D gene: .
J gene: TRBJ1-6
clone size: .
V gene: TRBV2
CDR3 DNA: TGTGCCAGCAAAGAAGCGGACACAGTCAATTCACCCCTCCACTTT
CDR3 protein: CASKEADTVNSPLHF

D gene: .
J gene: TRBJ1-2
clone size: .
V gene: TRBV18
CDR3 DNA: TGTGCCAGCTCACCAATTGAGCGCGATGGCTACACCTTC
CDR3 protein: CASSPIERDGYTF

D gene: TRBD1
J gene: TRBJ1-1
clone size: .
V gene: TRBV28
CDR3 DNA: TGTGCCAGCATTAAGACAGGGGGCCAGATTGAAGCTTTCTTT
CDR3 protein: CASIKTGGQIEAFF

D gene: TRBD1
J gene: TRBJ1-3
clone size: .
V gene: TRBV9
CDR3 DNA: TGTGCCAGCACACAACAGGGGGCGCTTGGAAACACCATATATTTT
CDR3 protein: CASTQQGALGNTIYF

D gene: .
J gene: TRBJ1-5
clone size: .
V gene: TRBV27
CDR3 DNA: TGTGCCAGCACGGGTTCCGGGGGCAATCAGCCCCAGCATTTT
CDR3 protein: CASTGSGGNQPQHF

D gene: TRBD1
J gene: TRBJ1-6
clone size: few
V gene: TRBV30
CDR3 DNA: TGTGCCTGGAGTGCTATCACAGGGGGTTCTTCACCCCTCCACTTT
CDR3 protein: CAWSAITGGSSPLHF

D gene: .
J gene: TRBJ2-2
clone size: .
V gene: TRBV9
CDR3 DNA: TGTGCCAGCAGCGTAGGGTGGGGCCTTACCACCGGGGAGCTGTTTTTT
CDR3 protein: CASSVGWGLTTGELFF

D gene: .
J gene: TRBJ1-5
clone size: once
V gene: TRBV29-1
CDR3 DNA: TGCAGCGCGGACGTGGGCTACGGTCAGCCCCAGCATTTT
CDR3 protein: CSADVGYGQPQHF